This is a list of T cell receptor beta chains from one sample in a study of blood T cell repertoires in COVID-19. The protocol was immunoSEQ multiplex PCR, while the TCRdb copy is restricted to in-frame clones and leaves out a portion. This repertoire shows under 300,000 clones, under 85% found once; its top ten account for approximately 4%. Input material: peripheral blood. Source of these receptors: a woman aged 40 to 49 with active or convalescent COVID-19. Both conserved end residues are part of each CDR3. D genes are given only for firm matches. Some rows have no size entry. The others give once, few or many, or a class for an expanded clone.

abundance	v_gene	d_gene	j_gene	CDR3nt	CDR3aa
NA	TRBV7-9	NA	TRBJ1-1	TGTGCCAGCAGCCCCGGCTCAGTCCAGGACACTGAAGCTTTCTTT	CASSPGSVQDTEAFF
NA	TRBV29-1	NA	TRBJ1-1	TGCAGCTTCGTATCAGGAACTGAAGCTTTCTTT	CSFVSGTEAFF
NA	TRBV7-9	NA	TRBJ1-1	TGTGCCAGCAGCTTAATTGAGGGGAACACTGAAGCTTTCTTT	CASSLIEGNTEAFF
NA	TRBV6-5	NA	TRBJ2-1	TGTGCCAGCAGTTACTCGGAGAGCTCCTACAATGAGCAGTTCTTC	CASSYSESSYNEQFF
NA	TRBV3-1/TRBV3-2	TRBD2	TRBJ2-7	TGTGCCAGCAGCCAAAGGCCACGACTAGCGGGGCCTTACGAGCAGTACTTC	CASSQRPRLAGPYEQYF
NA	TRBV4-1	NA	TRBJ1-5	TGCGCCAGCAGCTCACAGGCCGAGAGCAATCAGCCCCAGCATTTT	CASSSQAESNQPQHF
NA	TRBV23-1	NA	TRBJ1-1	TGCGCCAGCAGTCAAAGGCAAGGCAGGGCCGAGGAAGCTTTCTTT	CASSQRQGRAEEAFF
NA	TRBV19	NA	TRBJ1-1	TGTGCCAGTAGTCTCCGGTCAGGGGCCACTGAAGCTTTCTTT	CASSLRSGATEAFF
NA	TRBV10-2	TRBD1	TRBJ1-1	TGCGCCAGACCGGGACAGGGTGACACTGAAGCTTTCTTT	CARPGQGDTEAFF
NA	TRBV7-9	TRBD1	TRBJ1-5	TGTGCCAGCAGCCGCGGACAGGGAGGTCAGCCCCAGCATTTT	CASSRGQGGQPQHF
few	TRBV18	NA	TRBJ1-2	TGTGCCAGCTCACCGGTCGGAGCGGGGGGCTACACCTTC	CASSPVGAGGYTF
NA	TRBV10-3	NA	TRBJ2-3	TGTGCCATCAGTGACCATACTAGGCTGGGCACAGATACGCAGTATTTT	CAISDHTRLGTDTQYF
few	TRBV27	NA	TRBJ1-5	TGTGCCAGCAGGGCAAATCAGCCCCAGCATTTT	CASRANQPQHF
NA	TRBV5-1	NA	TRBJ2-2	TGCGCCAGCAGCCTCCGAGGGATAACGAACACCGGGGAGCTGTTTTTT	CASSLRGITNTGELFF
NA	TRBV6-2/TRBV6-3	TRBD2	TRBJ2-3	TGTGCCAGCAGCCAACTAGCGGGGAGGGCAGATACGCAGTATTTT	CASSQLAGRADTQYF
NA	TRBV6-5	NA	TRBJ1-1	TGTGCCAGCAGTCTCCAGGGTAGAGCTTTCTTT	CASSLQGRAFF
few	TRBV11-2	NA	TRBJ2-3	TGTGCCAGCAGCCAGCCGTCCAGGGGAGATACGCAGTATTTT	CASSQPSRGDTQYF
NA	TRBV11-3	NA	TRBJ1-1	TGTGCCAGCAGCCGTACAGGGAGCCCTGAAGCTTTCTTT	CASSRTGSPEAFF
few	TRBV27	TRBD1	TRBJ1-6	TGTGCCAGCAGTTTGGACAGGATTTCACCCCTCCACTTT	CASSLDRISPLHF
NA	TRBV6-5	NA	TRBJ2-7	TGTGCCGCCTCAACAGGGATCGAGCAGTACTTC	CAASTGIEQYF
many	TRBV6-5	TRBD1	TRBJ1-6	TGTGCCAGTGGGGGGACAGGTTATTCACCCCTCCACTTT	CASGGTGYSPLHF
NA	TRBV18	NA	TRBJ2-5	TGTGCCAGCTCCCGAGGACTCCAAGAGACCCAGTACTTC	CASSRGLQETQYF
few	TRBV12-3/TRBV12-4	TRBD1	TRBJ1-2	TGTGCCAGCAGTTTACCGACAGGGGGCTACACCTTC	CASSLPTGGYTF
NA	TRBV6-5	NA	TRBJ1-2	TGTGCCAGCAGACAGGGAGACTATGGCTACACCTTC	CASRQGDYGYTF
NA	TRBV5-1	NA	TRBJ2-5	TGCGCCAGCAGCCGCCGATTGGGGCAGGACAACATACAAGAGACCCAGTACTTC	CASSRRLGQDNIQETQYF
NA	TRBV11-2	NA	TRBJ2-3	TGTGCCAGCAGCTTTAGTCCCGATACGCAGTATTTT	CASSFSPDTQYF
NA	TRBV5-1	TRBD1	TRBJ2-1	TGCGCCAGCAGCTTGGGCGGGACAGGGGGTTTTAATGAGCAGTTCTTC	CASSLGGTGGFNEQFF
NA	TRBV19	TRBD1	TRBJ2-3	TGTGCCAGCCTAGACAGGGGCGGCACAGATACGCAGTATTTT	CASLDRGGTDTQYF
NA	TRBV7-2	NA	TRBJ1-5	TGTGCCAGCAGCTCAGGACTCCATCAGCCCCAGCATTTT	CASSSGLHQPQHF